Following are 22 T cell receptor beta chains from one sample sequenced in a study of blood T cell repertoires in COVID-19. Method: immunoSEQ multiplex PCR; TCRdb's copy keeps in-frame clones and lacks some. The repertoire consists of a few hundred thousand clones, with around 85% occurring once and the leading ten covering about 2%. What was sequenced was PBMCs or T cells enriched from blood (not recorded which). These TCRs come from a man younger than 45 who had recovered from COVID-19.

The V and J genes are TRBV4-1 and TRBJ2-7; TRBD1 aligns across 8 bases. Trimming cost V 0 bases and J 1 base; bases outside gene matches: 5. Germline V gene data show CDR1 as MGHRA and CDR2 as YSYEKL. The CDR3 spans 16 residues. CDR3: CASSQELGDRSYEQYF. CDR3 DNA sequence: TGCGCCAGCAGCCAAGAGTTGGGGGACAGGTCCTACGAGCAGTACTTC.

The CDR3 protein is CASSLGASGETQYF. The CDR3 coding sequence is TGCGCCAGCAGCTTGGGAGCGAGCGGGGAGACCCAGTACTTC. This chain joins TRBV5-1 and TRBJ2-5; tentative D call: TRBD2 (6 bases). The germline V and J ends were trimmed by 0 bases and 5 bases, with 11 bases remaining between them. Germline V gives CDR1 SGHRS, CDR2 YFSETQ. CDR3 length equals 14 residues.

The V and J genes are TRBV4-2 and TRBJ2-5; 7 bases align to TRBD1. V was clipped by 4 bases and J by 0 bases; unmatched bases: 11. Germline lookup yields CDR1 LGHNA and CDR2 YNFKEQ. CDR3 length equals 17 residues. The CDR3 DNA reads TGTGCCAGCAGCCCCGATCCGAGGGGGCAATACCAAGAGACCCAGTACTTC. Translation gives CASSPDPRGQYQETQYF.

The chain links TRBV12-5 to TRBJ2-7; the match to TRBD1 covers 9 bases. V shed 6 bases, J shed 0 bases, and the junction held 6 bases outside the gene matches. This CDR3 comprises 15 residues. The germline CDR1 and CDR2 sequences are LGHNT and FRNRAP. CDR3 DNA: TGTGCTAGTGGGTCCGGGACAGGGCACTCCTACGAGCAGTACTTC. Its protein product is CASGSGTGHSYEQYF. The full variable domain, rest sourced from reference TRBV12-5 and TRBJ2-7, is DARVTQTPRHKVTEMGQEVTMRCQPILGHNTVFWYRQTMMQGLELLAYFRNRAPLDDSGMPKDRFSAEMPDATLATLKIQPSEPRDSAVYFCASGSGTGHSYEQYFGPGTRLTVT.

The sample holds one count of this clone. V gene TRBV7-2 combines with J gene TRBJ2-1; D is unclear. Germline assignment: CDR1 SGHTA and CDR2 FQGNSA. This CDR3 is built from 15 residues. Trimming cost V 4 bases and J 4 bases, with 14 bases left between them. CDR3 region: CASSSPGRMYNEQFF. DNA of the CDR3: TGTGCCAGCAGCTCCCCAGGAAGGATGTACAATGAGCAGTTCTTC.

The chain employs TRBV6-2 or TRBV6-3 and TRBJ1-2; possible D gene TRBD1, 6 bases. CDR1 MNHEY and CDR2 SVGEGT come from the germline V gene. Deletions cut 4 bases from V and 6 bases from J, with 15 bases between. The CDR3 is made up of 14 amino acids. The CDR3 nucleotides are TGTGCCAGCAGTTCCCACAGGGAGAGAGATGGCTACACCTTC. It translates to CASSSHRERDGYTF.

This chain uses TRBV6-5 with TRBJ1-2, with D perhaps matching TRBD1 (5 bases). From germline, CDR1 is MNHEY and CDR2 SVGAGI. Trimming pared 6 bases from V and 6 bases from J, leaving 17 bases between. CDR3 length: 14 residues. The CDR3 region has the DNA TGTGCCAGCAGACGGCCCGGCGGGGGGAATGGCTACACCTTC. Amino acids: CASRRPGGGNGYTF.

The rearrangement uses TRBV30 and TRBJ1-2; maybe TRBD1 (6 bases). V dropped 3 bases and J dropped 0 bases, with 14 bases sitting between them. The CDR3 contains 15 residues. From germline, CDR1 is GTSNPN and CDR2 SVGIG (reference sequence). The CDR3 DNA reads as TGTGCCTGGAGAGCGGGGGGCCCTGCTAACTATGGCTACACCTTC. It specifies CAWRAGGPANYGYTF.

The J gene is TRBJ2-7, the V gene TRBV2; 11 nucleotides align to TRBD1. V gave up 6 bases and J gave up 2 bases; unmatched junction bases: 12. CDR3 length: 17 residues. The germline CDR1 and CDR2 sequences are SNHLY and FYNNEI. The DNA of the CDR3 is TGTGCCAGCAGGTCCGGGACAGGGGGTCGGTTGACCTACGAGCAGTACTTC. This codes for CASRSGTGGRLTYEQYF.

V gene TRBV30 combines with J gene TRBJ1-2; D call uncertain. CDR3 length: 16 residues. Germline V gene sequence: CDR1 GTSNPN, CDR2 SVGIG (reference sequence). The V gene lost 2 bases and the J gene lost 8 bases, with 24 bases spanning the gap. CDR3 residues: CAWSRETGVSGLGYTF. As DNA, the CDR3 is TGTGCCTGGAGTCGAGAGACCGGGGTCTCAGGTTTGGGCTACACCTTC.

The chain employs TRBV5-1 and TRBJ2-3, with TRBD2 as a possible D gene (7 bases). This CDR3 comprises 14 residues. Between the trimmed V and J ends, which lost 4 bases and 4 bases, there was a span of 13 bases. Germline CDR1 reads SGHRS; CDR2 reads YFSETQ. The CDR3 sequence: CASSGTGGADTQYF. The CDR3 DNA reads TGCGCCAGCAGCGGGACGGGGGGCGCAGATACGCAGTATTTT.

CDR3 sequence reads: CASSPRDRALSGYGYTF. In DNA, the CDR3 is TGTGCCAGCAGCCCCCGGGACAGGGCCTTATCCGGCTATGGCTACACCTTC. V is TRBV6-2 or TRBV6-3 and J is TRBJ1-2, with 9 bases aligning to TRBD1. The germline CDR1 and CDR2 sequences are MNHEY and SVGEGT. This CDR3 has 17 residues. The V gene end was trimmed by 6 bases and the J gene end by 4 bases; junction bases not matched to a gene: 15.

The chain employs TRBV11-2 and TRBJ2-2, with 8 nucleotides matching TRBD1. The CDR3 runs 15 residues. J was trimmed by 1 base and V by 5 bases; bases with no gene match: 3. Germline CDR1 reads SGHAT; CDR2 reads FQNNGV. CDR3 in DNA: TGTGCCAGCAGCCATGGACAGGGGAACACCGGGGAGCTGTTTTTT. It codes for CASSHGQGNTGELFF.

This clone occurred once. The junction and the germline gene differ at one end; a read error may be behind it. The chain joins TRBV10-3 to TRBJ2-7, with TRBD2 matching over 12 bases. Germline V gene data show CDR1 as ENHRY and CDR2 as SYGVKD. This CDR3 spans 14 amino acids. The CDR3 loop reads CAINEASGGGEQYF. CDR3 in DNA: TGTGCCATCAATGAGGCTAGCGGGGGGGGCGAGCAGTACTTC.

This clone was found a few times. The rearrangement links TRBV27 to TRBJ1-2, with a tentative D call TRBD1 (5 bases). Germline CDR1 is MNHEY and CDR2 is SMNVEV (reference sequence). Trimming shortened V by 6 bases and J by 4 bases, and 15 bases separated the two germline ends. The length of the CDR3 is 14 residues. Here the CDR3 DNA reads TGTGCCAGCAGCACCAACGCCAGGGTCTATGGCTACACCTTC. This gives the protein CASSTNARVYGYTF.

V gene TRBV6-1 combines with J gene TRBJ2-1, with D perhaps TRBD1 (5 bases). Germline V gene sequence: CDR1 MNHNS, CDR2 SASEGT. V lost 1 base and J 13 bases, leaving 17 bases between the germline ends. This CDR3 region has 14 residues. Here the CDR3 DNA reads TGTGCCAGCAGTGAAGGGGGCCCGCCATCTTTTCAGTTCTTC. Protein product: CASSEGGPPSFQFF.

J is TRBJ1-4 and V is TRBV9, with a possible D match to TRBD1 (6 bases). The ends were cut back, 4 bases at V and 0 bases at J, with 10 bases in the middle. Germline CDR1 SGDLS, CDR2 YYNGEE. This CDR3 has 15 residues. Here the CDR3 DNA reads TGTGCCAGCAGCCCAAACAGGGCAACTAATGAAAAACTGTTTTTT. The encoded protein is CASSPNRATNEKLFF.

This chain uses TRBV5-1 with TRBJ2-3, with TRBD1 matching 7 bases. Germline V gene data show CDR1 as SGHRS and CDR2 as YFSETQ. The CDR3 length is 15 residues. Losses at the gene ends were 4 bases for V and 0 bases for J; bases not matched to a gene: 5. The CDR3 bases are TGCGCCAGCAGCCAGGGGGACCCTAGCACAGATACGCAGTATTTT. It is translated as CASSQGDPSTDTQYF.

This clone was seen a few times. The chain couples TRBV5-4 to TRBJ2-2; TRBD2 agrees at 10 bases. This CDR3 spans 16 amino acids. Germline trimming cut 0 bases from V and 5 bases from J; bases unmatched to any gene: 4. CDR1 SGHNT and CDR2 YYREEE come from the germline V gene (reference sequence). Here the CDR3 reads CASSLASGGRTGELFF. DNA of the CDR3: TGTGCCAGCAGCTTGGCTAGCGGGGGAAGGACCGGGGAGCTGTTTTTT.

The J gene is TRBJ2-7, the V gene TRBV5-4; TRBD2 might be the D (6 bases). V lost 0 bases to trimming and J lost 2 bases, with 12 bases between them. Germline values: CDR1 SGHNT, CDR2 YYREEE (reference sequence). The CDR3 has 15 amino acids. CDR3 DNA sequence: TGTGCCAGCAGCTTGGGGAGGGTAGGTCCCTACGAGCAGTACTTC. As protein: CASSLGRVGPYEQYF.

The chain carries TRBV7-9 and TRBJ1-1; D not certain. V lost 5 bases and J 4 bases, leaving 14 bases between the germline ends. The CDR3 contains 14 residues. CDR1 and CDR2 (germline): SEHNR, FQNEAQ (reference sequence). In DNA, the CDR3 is TGTGCCAGCAGCAAACGGGATCCAGGCACTGAAGCTTTCTTT. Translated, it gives CASSKRDPGTEAFF.

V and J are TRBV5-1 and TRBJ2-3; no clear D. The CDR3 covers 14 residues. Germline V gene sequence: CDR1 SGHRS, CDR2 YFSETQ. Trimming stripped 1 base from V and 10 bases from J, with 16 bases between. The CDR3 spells CASSLTDAPEPQYF. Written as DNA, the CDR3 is TGCGCCAGCAGCTTGACAGATGCGCCGGAACCGCAGTATTTT.